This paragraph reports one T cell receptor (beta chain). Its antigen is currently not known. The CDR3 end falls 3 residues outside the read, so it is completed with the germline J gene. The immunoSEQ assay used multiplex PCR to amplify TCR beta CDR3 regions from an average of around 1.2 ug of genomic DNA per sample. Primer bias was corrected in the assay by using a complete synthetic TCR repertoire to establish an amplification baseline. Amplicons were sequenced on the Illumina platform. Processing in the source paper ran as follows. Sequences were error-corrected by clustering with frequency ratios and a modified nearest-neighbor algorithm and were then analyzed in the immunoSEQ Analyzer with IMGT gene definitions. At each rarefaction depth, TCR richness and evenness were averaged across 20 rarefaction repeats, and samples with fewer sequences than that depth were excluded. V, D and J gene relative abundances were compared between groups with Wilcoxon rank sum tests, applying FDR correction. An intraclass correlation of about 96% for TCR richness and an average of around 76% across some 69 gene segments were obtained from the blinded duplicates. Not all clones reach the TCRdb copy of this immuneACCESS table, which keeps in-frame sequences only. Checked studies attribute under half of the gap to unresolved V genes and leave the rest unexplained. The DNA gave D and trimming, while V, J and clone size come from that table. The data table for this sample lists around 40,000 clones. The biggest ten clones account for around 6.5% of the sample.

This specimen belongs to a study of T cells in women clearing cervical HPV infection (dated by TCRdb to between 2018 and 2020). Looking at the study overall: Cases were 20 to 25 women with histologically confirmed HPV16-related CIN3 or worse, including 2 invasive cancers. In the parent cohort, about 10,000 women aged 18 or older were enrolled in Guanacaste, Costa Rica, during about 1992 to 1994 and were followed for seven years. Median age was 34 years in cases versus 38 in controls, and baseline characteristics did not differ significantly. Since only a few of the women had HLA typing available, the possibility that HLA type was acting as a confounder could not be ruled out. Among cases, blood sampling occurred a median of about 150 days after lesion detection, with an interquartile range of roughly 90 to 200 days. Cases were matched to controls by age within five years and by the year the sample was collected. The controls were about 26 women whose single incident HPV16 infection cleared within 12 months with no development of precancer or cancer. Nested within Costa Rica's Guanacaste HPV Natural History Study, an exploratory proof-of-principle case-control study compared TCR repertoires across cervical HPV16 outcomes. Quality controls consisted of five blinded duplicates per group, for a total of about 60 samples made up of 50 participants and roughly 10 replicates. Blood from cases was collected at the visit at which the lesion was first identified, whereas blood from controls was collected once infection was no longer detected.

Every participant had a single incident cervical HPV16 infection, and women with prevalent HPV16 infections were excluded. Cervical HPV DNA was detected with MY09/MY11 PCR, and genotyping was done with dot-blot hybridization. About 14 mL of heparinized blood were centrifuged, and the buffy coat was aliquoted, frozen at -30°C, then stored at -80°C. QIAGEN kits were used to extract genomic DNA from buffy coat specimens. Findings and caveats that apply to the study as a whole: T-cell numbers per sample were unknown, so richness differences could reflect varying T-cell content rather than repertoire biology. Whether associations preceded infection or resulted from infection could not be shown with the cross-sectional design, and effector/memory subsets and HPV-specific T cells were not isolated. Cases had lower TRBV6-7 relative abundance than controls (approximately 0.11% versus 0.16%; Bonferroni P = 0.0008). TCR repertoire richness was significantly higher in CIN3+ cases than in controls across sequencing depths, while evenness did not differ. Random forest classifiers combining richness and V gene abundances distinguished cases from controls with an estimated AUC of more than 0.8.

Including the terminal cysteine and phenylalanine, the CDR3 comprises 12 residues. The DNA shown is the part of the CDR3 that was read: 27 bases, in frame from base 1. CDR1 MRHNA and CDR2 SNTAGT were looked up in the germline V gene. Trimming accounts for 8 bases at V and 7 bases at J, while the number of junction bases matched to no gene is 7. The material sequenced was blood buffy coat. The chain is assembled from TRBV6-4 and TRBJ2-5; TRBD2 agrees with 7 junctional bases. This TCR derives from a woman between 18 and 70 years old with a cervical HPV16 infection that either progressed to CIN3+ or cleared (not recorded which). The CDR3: CASASGAGTQYF. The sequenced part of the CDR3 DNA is TGTGCCAGCGCCAGCGGGGCGGGGACC.